This T cell receptor beta chain was identified during a study of blood T cell repertoires in COVID-19. Here immunoSEQ multiplex PCR was the method, and the copy in TCRdb shows in-frame clones only, minus some. In the table there are 270,000 or so clones, around 88% of which are singletons. The age range of participants was 18 to 89 years, with residence in under 25 US areas. The length of the CDR3 is 14 residues. The germline CDR1 and CDR2 sequences are LNHDA and SQIVND (reference sequence). With 5 bases clipped from V and 5 bases from J, the junction kept 3 bases outside the gene matches. The chain has TRBV19 and TRBJ1-5; 10 nucleotides align to TRBD1. This clonotype was sampled from a woman in her thirties or forties with acute COVID-19. The sequenced material came from PBMCs or T cells enriched from blood (not recorded which). The CDR3 DNA follows: TGTGCCAGTAGTGAAGACAGGGGGCATCAGCCCCAGCATTTT. Its protein is CASSEDRGHQPQHF.